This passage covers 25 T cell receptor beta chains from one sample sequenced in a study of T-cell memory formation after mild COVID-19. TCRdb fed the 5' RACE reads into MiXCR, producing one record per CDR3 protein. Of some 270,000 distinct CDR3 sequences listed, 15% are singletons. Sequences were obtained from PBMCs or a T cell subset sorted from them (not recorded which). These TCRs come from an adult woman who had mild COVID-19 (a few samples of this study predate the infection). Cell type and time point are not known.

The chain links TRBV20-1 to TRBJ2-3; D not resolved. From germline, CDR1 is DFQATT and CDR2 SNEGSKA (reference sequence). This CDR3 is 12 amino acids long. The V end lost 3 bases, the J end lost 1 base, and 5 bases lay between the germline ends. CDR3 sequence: CSASRGTDTQYF. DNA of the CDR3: TGCAGTGCTAGTCGGGGCACAGATACGCAGTATTTT.

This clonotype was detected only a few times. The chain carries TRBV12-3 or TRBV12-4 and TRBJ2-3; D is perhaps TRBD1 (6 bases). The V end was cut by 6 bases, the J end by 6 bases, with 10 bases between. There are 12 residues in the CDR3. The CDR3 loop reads CASSRQGDTQYF. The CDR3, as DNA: TGTGCCAGCAGCCGCCAGGGGGATACGCAGTATTTT.

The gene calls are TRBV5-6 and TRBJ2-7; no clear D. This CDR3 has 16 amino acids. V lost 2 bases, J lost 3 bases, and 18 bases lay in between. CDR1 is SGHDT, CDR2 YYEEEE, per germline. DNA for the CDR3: TGTGCCAGCAGCTTTCAGGACGGAATATATCGCTACGAGCAGTACTTC. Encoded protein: CASSFQDGIYRYEQYF.

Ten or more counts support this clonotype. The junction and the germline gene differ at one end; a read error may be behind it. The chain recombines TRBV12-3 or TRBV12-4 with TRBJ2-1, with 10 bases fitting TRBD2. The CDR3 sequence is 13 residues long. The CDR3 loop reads CASSLASGGTRVF. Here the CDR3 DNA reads TGTGCCAGCAGTTTAGCTAGCGGGGGGACCCGCGTCTTC.

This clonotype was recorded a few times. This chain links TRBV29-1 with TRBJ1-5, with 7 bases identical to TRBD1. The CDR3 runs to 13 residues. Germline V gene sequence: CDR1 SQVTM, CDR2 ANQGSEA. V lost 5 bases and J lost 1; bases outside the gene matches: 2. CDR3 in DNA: TGCAGCGTTCAGGGGGGAAGCAATCAGCCCCAGCATTTT. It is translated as CSVQGGSNQPQHF.

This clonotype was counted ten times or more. The CDR3 DNA is TGTGCCATCAGTGAGTCGGGCCTAGCGGGGCCAGATACGCAGTATTTT. Amino acids: CAISESGLAGPDTQYF. This sequence joins TRBV10-3 and TRBJ2-3; 9 bases fit TRBD2. Trimming cost V 0 bases and J 4 bases; bases outside gene matches: 5. There are 16 residues in the CDR3. Germline-derived CDR1 and CDR2 are ENHRY and SYGVKD.

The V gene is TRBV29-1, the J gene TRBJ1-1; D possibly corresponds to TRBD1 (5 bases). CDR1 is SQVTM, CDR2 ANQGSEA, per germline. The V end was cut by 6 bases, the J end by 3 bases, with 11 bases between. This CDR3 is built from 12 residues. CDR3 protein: CSVNRGDTEAFF. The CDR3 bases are TGCAGCGTAAACAGAGGGGACACTGAAGCTTTCTTT. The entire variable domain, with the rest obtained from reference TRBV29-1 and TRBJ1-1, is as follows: SAVISQKPSRDICQRGTSLTIQCQVDSQVTMMFWYRQQPGQSLTLIATANQGSEATYESGFVIDKFPISRPNLTFSTLTVSNMSPEDSSIYLCSVNRGDTEAFFGQGTRLTVV.

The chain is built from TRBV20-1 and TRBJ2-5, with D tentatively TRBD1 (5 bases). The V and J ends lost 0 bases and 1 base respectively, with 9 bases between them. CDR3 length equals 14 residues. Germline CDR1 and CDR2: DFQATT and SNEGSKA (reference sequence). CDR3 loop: CSARDRAPQETQYF. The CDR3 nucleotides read TGCAGTGCTAGAGACAGGGCACCCCAAGAGACCCAGTACTTC.

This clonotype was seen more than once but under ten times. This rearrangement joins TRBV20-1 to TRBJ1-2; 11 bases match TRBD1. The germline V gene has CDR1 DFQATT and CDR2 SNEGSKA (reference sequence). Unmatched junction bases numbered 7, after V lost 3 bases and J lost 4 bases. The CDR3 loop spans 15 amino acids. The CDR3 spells CSARDRGRKLYGYTF. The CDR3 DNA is TGCAGTGCTAGGGACAGGGGGCGCAAACTCTATGGCTACACCTTC.

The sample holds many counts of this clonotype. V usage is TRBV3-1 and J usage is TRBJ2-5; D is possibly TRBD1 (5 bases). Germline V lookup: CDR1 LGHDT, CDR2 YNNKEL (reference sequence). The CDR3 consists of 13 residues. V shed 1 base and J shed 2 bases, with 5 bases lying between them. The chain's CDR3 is CASSQGTQETQYF. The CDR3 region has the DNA TGTGCCAGCAGCCAAGGGACACAAGAGACCCAGTACTTC.

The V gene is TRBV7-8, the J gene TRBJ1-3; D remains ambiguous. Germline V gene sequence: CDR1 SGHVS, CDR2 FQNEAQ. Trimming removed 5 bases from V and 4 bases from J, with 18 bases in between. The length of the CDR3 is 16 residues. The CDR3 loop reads CASSPDAPPGGNTIYF. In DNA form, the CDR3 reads TGTGCCAGCAGCCCCGACGCTCCCCCCGGCGGAAACACCATATATTTT.

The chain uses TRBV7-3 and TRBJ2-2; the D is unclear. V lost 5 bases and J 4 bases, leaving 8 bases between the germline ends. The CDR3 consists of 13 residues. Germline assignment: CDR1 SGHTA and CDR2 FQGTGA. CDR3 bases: TGTGCCAGCAGCGGCGCCATCACCGGGGAGCTGTTTTTT. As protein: CASSGAITGELFF.

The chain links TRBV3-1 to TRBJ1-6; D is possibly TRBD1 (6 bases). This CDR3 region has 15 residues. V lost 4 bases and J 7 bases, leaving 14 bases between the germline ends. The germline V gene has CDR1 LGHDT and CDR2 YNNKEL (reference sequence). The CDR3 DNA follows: TGTGCCAGCAGCCTTAAACAGGGCGGGAATTCACCCCTCCACTTT. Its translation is CASSLKQGGNSPLHF. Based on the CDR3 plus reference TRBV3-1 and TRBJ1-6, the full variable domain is DTAVSQTPKYLVTQMGNDKSIKCEQNLGHDTMYWYKQDSKKFLKIMFSYNNKELIINETVPNRFSPKSPDKAHLNLHINSLELGDSAVYFCASSLKQGGNSPLHFGNGTRLTVT.

DNA of the CDR3: TGCGCCAGCAGCCAAGGCCGGGGACTGCGGCAGCCCCAGCATTTT. Its translation: CASSQGRGLRQPQHF. The chain is built from TRBV4-3 and TRBJ1-5; D may be TRBD1 (5 bases). Germline V CDR1 and CDR2: LGHNA, YSLEER. V gave up 1 base and J gave up 7 bases, with 14 bases separating them. The CDR3 is made up of 15 amino acids.

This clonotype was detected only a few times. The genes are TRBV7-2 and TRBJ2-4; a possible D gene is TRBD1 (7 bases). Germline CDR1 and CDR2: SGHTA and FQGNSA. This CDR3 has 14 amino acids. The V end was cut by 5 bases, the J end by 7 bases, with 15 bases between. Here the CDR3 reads CASSPGGSRNIQYF. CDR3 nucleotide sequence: TGTGCCAGCAGCCCAGGGGGGAGCCGGAACATTCAGTACTTC.

CDR3 residues: CASSLDGQGPYEQYF. The CDR3, as DNA: TGCGCCAGCAGCTTGGACGGACAGGGCCCCTACGAGCAGTACTTC. The chain couples TRBV5-1 to TRBJ2-7; 8 nucleotides match TRBD1. The CDR3 sequence is 15 residues long. The J segment lost 2 bases and the V segment lost 0 bases, leaving 4 bases of the junction unmatched. Germline lookup yields CDR1 SGHRS and CDR2 YFSETQ.

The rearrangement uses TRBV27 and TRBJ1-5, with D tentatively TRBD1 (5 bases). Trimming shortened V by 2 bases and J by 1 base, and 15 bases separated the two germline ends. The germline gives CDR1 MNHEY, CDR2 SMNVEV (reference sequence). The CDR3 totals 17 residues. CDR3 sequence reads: CASSLTSGGISNQPQHF. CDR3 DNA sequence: TGTGCCAGCAGTTTAACCAGCGGGGGTATAAGCAATCAGCCCCAGCATTTT.

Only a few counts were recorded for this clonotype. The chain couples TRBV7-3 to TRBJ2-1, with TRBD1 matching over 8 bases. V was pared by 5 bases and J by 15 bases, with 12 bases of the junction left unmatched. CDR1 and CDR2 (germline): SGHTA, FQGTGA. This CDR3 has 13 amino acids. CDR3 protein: CASSPGPQGVMFF. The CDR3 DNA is TGTGCCAGCAGCCCCGGCCCACAGGGGGTGATGTTCTTC.

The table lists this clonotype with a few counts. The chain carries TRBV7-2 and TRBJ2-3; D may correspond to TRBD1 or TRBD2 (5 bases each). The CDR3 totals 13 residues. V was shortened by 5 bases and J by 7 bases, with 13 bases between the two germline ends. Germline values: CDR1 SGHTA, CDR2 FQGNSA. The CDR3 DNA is TGTGCCAGCAGCCTCACCGGGGCAAATACGCAGTATTTT. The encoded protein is CASSLTGANTQYF.

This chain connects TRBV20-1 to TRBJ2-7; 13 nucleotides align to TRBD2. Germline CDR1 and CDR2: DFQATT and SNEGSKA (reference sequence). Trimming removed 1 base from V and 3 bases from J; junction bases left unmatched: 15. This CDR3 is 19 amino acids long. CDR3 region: CSARARTSGGGYAHYEQYF. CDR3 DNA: TGCAGTGCTAGAGCGAGGACTAGCGGGGGAGGATATGCCCACTACGAGCAGTACTTC.

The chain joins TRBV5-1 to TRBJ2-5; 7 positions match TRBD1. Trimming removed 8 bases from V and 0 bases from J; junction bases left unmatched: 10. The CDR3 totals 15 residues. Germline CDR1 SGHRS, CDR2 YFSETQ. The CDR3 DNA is TGCGCCAGTCGACAGGGCCGTATGTACCAAGAGACCCAGTACTTC. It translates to CASRQGRMYQETQYF.

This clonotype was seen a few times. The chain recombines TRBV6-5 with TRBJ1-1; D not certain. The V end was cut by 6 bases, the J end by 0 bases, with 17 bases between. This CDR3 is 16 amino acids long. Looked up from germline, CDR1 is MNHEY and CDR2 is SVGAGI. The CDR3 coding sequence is TGTGCCAGCAGCCGTTCTTATGACCCCATGAACACTGAAGCTTTCTTT. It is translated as CASSRSYDPMNTEAFF.

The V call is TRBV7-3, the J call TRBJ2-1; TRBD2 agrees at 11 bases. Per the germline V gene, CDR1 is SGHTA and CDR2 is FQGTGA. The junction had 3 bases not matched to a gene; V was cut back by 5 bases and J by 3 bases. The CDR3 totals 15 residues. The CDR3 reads CASSMTSGVYNEQFF. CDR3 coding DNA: TGTGCCAGCAGCATGACTAGCGGGGTCTACAATGAGCAGTTCTTC.

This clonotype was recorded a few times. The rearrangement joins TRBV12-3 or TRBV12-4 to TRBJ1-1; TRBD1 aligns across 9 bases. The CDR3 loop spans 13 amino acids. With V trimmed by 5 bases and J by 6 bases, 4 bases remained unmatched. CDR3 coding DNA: TGTGCCAGCAGTCTACAGGGGGCCTCTGAAGCTTTCTTT. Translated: CASSLQGASEAFF.

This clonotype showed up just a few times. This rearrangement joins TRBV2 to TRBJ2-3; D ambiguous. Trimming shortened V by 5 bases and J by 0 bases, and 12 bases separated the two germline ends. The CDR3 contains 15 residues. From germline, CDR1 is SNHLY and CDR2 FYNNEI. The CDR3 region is CASSTDWGSTDTQYF. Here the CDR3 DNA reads TGTGCCAGCAGTACAGACTGGGGAAGCACAGATACGCAGTATTTT.